The sequence of this TCR beta chain was determined in a study of cytomegalovirus exposure and HLA in healthy donors. Regarding the study as a whole: In vitro work confirmed that three CMV-associated chains recognize CMV antigens. The dataset shows that most TCR sequences were rare, while some public TCRs occurred in many donors. Cytomegalovirus association was listed for about 160 TCR beta chains.

Of note for this clone: Its antigen remains unknown.

The V end lost 0 bases, the J end lost 3 bases, and 9 bases lay between the germline ends. The CDR3 is 16 amino acids. CDR1 is LGHNA and CDR2 is YSLEER in the germline V gene. The donors were part of the 120-subject validation cohort, which stood apart from the roughly 670-subject first cohort. TCRdb's copy holds only in-frame clones and misses some; the assay was immunoSEQ multiplex PCR. The data contain 150,000 to 180,000 clones, around 88% of them singletons. The clonotype was recovered from a man in his late teens or twenties in good health and CMV-seropositive. The sequenced sample consisted of PBMCs. The chain has TRBV4-3 and TRBJ1-6; D gene ambiguous. The CDR3 nucleotides read TGCGCCAGCAGCCAAGAGCATTCTAACTATAATTCACCCCTCCACTTT. Translating gives CASSQEHSNYNSPLHF.